The 15 T cell receptor beta chains below all came from one sample that was sequenced in a study of shared clonotypes between healthy human individuals. The table came from immunoSEQ multiplex PCR; TCRdb's copy has only in-frame clones and leaves some out. The sample shows some 2.1 million clones, around 96% of them seen only once. Naive CD8 isolation took CD45RO-negative cells positively selected for CCR7 and excluded terminally differentiated effector memory CD45RA+ cells. The source material was naive CD8+ T cells sorted from blood. The receptors were sampled from a man in his late teens or twenties in good health.

The CDR3 coding sequence is TGTGCCAGCAGCTCCGGACTAGCGGGACTCGAGCAGTACTTC. This encodes CASSSGLAGLEQYF. The rearrangement uses TRBV7-9 and TRBJ2-7; TRBD2 agrees at 12 bases. The V gene's germline CDR1 is SEHNR and CDR2 FQNEAQ (reference sequence). The CDR3 is made up of 14 amino acids. The junction had 4 bases not matched to a gene; V was cut back by 4 bases and J by 6 bases.

The chain combines TRBV9 with TRBJ1-3; no definite D call. The germline V and J ends were trimmed by 0 bases and 0 bases, with 10 bases remaining between them. The germline gives CDR1 SGDLS, CDR2 YYNGEE. The CDR3 is 16 residues long. The CDR3 DNA follows: TGTGCCAGCAGCGTAGATGGGATAACCTCTGGAAACACCATATATTTT. Protein: CASSVDGITSGNTIYF.

Turning to this clone: At the DNA level, this CDR3 is encoded by other sequences in the same sample as well. The rearrangement uses TRBV7-9 and TRBJ1-1; D unresolved. Germline CDR1 reads SEHNR; CDR2 reads FQNEAQ (reference sequence). The CDR3 consists of 12 residues. The V end lost 5 bases, the J end lost 0 bases, and 4 bases lay between the germline ends. Written as DNA, the CDR3 is TGTGCCAGCAGCAGTATGAACACTGAAGCTTTCTTT. The encoded protein is CASSSMNTEAFF.

The rearrangement uses TRBV29-1 and TRBJ2-1, with D uncertain. V was clipped by 4 bases and J by 9 bases, with 13 bases between them. This CDR3 comprises 12 residues. Germline V gives CDR1 SQVTM, CDR2 ANQGSEA. The CDR3 coding sequence is TGCAGCGTTGTGACGATTGGGGTTGAGCAGTTCTTC. Encoded protein: CSVVTIGVEQFF.

The CDR3 nucleotides read TGTGCCAGCAGATGGACTAGCGGAGAAAAGGGCTACAATGAGCAGTTCTTC. Amino acids: CASRWTSGEKGYNEQFF. This sequence joins TRBV2 and TRBJ2-1; 10 positions agree with TRBD2. Trimming took 6 bases from V and 3 from J; bases not matched to a gene: 11. This CDR3 is built from 17 residues. Germline values: CDR1 SNHLY, CDR2 FYNNEI.

This clone was seen a handful of times. CDR3 nucleotides: TGTGCCAGCAGCCCGGTCCTAGGACAGGGCATTGAAGCTTTCTTT. It specifies CASSPVLGQGIEAFF. V gene TRBV5-4 combines with J gene TRBJ1-1; 8 bases map to TRBD1. CDR3 size: 15 residues. J lost 7 bases, V lost 4 bases, and 12 bases had no gene match. In germline, CDR1 is SGHNT, CDR2 YYREEE (reference sequence).

V gene TRBV20-1 combines with J gene TRBJ1-2, with D unclear. Trimming left V 5 bases short and J 8 bases short, with 9 bases between. CDR3 size: 10 residues. In germline, CDR1 is DFQATT, CDR2 SNEGSKA (reference sequence). The CDR3 sequence is CSAPTGGYTF. CDR3 in DNA: TGCAGTGCTCCCACCGGCGGCTACACCTTC.

A remark on this clone: The same CDR3 also results from other DNA sequences found in this sample. The J gene is TRBJ2-7, the V gene TRBV4-1; 12 nucleotides align to TRBD2. This CDR3 is 15 amino acids long. The ends lost 1 base at V and 3 bases at J; junction bases unmatched: 1. In germline, CDR1 is MGHRA, CDR2 YSYEKL. CDR3 residues: CASSQGTSGDYEQYF. In DNA, the CDR3 is TGCGCCAGCAGCCAAGGGACTAGCGGGGACTACGAGCAGTACTTC.

The J gene is TRBJ1-4, the V gene TRBV9; 8 bases fit TRBD1. Germline CDR1 SGDLS, CDR2 YYNGEE. CDR3 length: 15 residues. V gave up 4 bases and J gave up 7 bases; unmatched junction bases: 9. CDR3 DNA: TGTGCCAGCAGCCCTGAAACAGGGGGGGTTGAAAAACTGTTTTTT. Translation gives CASSPETGGVEKLFF.

This clone came up once. The chain employs TRBV25-1 and TRBJ2-7, with TRBD1 matching 9 bases. The germline gives CDR1 MGHDK, CDR2 SYGVNS. This CDR3 region has 15 residues. Trimming at V came to 5 bases and at J to 0 bases, leaving 5 bases not matched to a gene. The CDR3 loop reads CASSTGQGSSYEQYF. CDR3 nucleotide sequence: TGTGCCAGCAGTACCGGACAGGGGAGCTCCTACGAGCAGTACTTC.

The gene calls are TRBV11-2 and TRBJ2-1; no firm D call. Trimming pared 7 bases from V and 0 bases from J, leaving 10 bases between. The germline gives CDR1 SGHAT, CDR2 FQNNGV. This CDR3 is built from 14 residues. The CDR3 sequence is CASIKGSSYNEQFF. CDR3 DNA: TGTGCCAGCATAAAGGGTAGCTCCTACAATGAGCAGTTCTTC.

The chain combines TRBV4-3 with TRBJ2-2, with TRBD1 matching over 7 bases. V dropped 0 bases and J dropped 8; count of bases not matched to a gene: 9. Germline CDR1 and CDR2: LGHNA and YSLEER. This CDR3 is built from 16 residues. The CDR3 nucleotides read TGCGCCAGCAGCCAAGATAGAACAGGGGTATTAGGGGAGCTGTTTTTT. Its translation: CASSQDRTGVLGELFF.

J is TRBJ2-3 and V is TRBV9; the match to TRBD2 covers 8 bases. The CDR3 is 14 residues long. Germline V lookup: CDR1 SGDLS, CDR2 YYNGEE. Germline trimming cut 3 bases from V and 6 bases from J; bases unmatched to any gene: 6. CDR3: CASSASGTRDTQYF. CDR3 in DNA: TGTGCCAGCAGCGCCTCCGGGACTAGGGATACGCAGTATTTT.

The chain carries TRBV7-9 and TRBJ1-1; D is undetermined. Trimming took 7 bases from V and 5 from J, leaving 11 bases between them. Germline CDR1 reads SEHNR; CDR2 reads FQNEAQ (reference sequence). The length of the CDR3 is 12 residues. CDR3 amino acids: CASTPAGTEAFF. CDR3 bases: TGTGCCAGCACCCCCGCGGGGACTGAAGCTTTCTTT.

The V and J genes are TRBV4-3 and TRBJ2-5; TRBD2 agrees at 9 bases. CDR3 size: 17 residues. The trim removed 3 bases at V and 5 bases at J, leaving 13 bases unmatched. CDR1 is LGHNA and CDR2 is YSLEER in the germline V gene. The CDR3 loop is CASSQTPIAGEGETQYF. In DNA form, the CDR3 reads TGCGCCAGCAGCCAGACGCCAATAGCGGGAGAGGGGGAGACCCAGTACTTC.